A single TCR beta chain is shown here with its context. The antigen is undetermined. This entry belongs to a study of PD-L1 blockade in urothelial cancer. For the study at large: Administration of atezolizumab to patients began at some point between 2013 and 2014, at 1,200 mg intravenously every 3 weeks.

Noted time point: peripheral blood 6 weeks after treatment start. Each individual provided 1 to 8 samples (taken pretreatment and on-treatment). Whole-study findings and limits: Durable benefit accompanied greater 3-week expansion of tumor-associated blood clones.

TCRdb's table, derived via immunoSEQ multiplex PCR, lists solely in-frame clones and lacks some. The sample holds 83,000 or so clones, over 80% seen once. With 6 bases clipped from V and 8 bases from J, the junction kept 7 bases outside the gene matches. This CDR3 has 13 amino acids. The germline V gene has CDR1 MNHEY and CDR2 SVGAGI. The TCR comes from a man between 65 and 80 years old with urothelial cancer. The chain employs TRBV6-5 and TRBJ1-2, with 9 bases lining up with TRBD1. Sequencing used PBMCs, obtained around atezolizumab (anti-PD-L1) treatment. The CDR3 DNA reads TGTGCCAGCAGGCGGGACAGGGTGGGGGGCTACACCTTC. It is translated as CASRRDRVGGYTF.